Included here is one T cell receptor (beta chain) sequence, with context. V was trimmed by 5 bases and J by 7 bases, leaving 17 bases between them. This CDR3 region has 15 residues. RNA amounts of roughly 0.5 to 1 ug underwent reverse transcription with random hexamers. It was immunoSEQ multiplex PCR that amplified TCR beta CDR3 across 54 Vbeta and 13 Jbeta. TCRdb used MiXCR to reprocess the immunoSEQ multiplex PCR reads, holding one entry per CDR3 protein. In the table there are about 140,000 distinct CDR3 sequences, roughly 96% of which are singletons. This sample is drawn from a study of CD8 T cells in Susac syndrome.

What was sequenced was CD4+ T cells from PBMCs. This receptor was taken from a human donor with multiple sclerosis. The chain joins TRBV12-3 or TRBV12-4 to TRBJ2-2; D may be TRBD1 (6 bases). The CDR3 spells CASSLTGSRDGELFF. CDR3 nucleotides: TGTGCCAGCAGTCTAACAGGGTCTAGGGACGGGGAGCTGTTTTTT.